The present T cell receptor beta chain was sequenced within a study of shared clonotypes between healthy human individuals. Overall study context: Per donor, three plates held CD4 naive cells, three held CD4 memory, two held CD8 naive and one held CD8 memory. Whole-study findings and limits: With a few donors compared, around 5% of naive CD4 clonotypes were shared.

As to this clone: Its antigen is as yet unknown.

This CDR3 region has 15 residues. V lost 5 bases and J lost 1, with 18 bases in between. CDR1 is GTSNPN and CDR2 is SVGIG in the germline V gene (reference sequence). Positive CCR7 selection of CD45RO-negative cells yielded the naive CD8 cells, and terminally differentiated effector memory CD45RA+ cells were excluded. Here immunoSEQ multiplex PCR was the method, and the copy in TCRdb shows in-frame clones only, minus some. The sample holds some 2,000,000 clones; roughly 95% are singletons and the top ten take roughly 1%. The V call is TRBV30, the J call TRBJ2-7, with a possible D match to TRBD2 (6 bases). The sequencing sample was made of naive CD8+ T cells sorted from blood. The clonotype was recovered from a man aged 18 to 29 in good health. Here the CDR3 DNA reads TGTGCCTGGTCCTCGTGGAGGGGCCTTTCCTACGAGCAGTACTTC. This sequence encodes CAWSSWRGLSYEQYF.